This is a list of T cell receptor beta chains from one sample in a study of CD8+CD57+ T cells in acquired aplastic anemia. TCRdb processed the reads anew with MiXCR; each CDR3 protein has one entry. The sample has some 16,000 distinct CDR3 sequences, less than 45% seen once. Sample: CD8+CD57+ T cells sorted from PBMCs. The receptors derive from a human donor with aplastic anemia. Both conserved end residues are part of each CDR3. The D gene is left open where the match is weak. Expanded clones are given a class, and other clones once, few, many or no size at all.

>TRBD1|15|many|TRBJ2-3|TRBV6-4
TGTGCCAGCAGTGACGGACAGGGGGCCACAGATACGCAGTATTTT
CASSDGQGATDTQYF
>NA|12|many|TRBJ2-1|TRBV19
TGTGCCAGTAGCTACAGCTACAATGAGCAGTTCTTC
CASSYSYNEQFF
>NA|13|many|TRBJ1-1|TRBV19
TGTGCCAGTAGTGTCACAGGGAACACTGAAGCTTTCTTT
CASSVTGNTEAFF
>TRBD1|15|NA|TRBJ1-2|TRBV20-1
TGCAGTGCTACCCGTCGACAGGGAAAAGACTATGGCTACACCTTC
CSATRRQGKDYGYTF
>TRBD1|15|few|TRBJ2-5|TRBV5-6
TGTGCCAGCAGCGCGTACAGGGGCTTTGAAGAGACCCAGTACTTC
CASSAYRGFEETQYF
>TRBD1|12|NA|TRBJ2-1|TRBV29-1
TGCAGCGCAAGGACAGGGGGGAACGAGCAGTTCTTC
CSARTGGNEQFF
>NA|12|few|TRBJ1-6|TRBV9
TGTGCCAGCAGCGTAGGAGATTCACCCCTCCACTTT
CASSVGDSPLHF
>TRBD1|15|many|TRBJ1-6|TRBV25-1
TGTGCCAGCAGTGAACTCACAGGGGCAATTTCACCCCTCCACTTT
CASSELTGAISPLHF
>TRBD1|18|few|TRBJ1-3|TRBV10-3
TGTGCCATCAGTGAGGGGTTGGGGACAGGCGCCCCGGGAAACGCCATATATTTT
CAISEGLGTGAPGNAIYF
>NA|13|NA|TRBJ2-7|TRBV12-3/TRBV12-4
TGTGCCAGCAGTTTAGGCAGCGAGTACGAGCAGTACTTC
CASSLGSEYEQYF
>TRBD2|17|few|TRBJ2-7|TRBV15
TGTGCCACCAGCAGAGATATTGTGACTAGCGGTACCTACGAGCAGTACTTC
CATSRDIVTSGTYEQYF
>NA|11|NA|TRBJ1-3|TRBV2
TGTGCCAGCAAAGAGGTCCTTGAGATGGATTTT
CASKEVLEMDF
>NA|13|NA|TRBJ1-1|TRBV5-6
TGTGCCAGCAGCTTAGTATCGGGCAGGTATACTTTCTTT
CASSLVSGRYTFF
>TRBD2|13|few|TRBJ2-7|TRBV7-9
TGTGCCAGCCAAGCGGGGGCCTCCTACGAGCAGTACTTC
CASQAGASYEQYF
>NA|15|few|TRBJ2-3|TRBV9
TGTGCCAGCAGCGTTGACTATCTCAGCACAGATACGCAGTATTTT
CASSVDYLSTDTQYF
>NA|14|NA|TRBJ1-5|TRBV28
TGTGCCAGCAGTTTCTTAGGGAGTGGACAGCCCCAGCATTTT
CASSFLGSGQPQHF
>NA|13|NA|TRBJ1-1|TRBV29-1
TGCAGCGTTCCCGGGGACTTGAACACTGAAGCTTTCTTT
CSVPGDLNTEAFF
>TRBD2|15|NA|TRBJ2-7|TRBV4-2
TGTGCCAGCAGCCAAGATCTAGCGGGAGGGAGGCCCCAGTACTTC
CASSQDLAGGRPQYF
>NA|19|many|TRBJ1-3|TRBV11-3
TGTGCCAGCAGGTTTTGTTGGGCTTGTCCTGTTTTTTCTGGAAACACCATATATTTT
CASRFCWACPVFSGNTIYF
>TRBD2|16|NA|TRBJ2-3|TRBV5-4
TGTGCCAGCAGCTGGAAGAGCTGGGGGGGGACAGATACGCAGTATTTT
CASSWKSWGGTDTQYF
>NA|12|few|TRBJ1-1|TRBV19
TGTGCCAGTAGAATAGGAGAGGCTGAAGCTTTCTTT
CASRIGEAEAFF
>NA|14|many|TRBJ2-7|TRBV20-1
TGCAGTGCTAGAGATCCCGGGACAAGCTACGAGCAGTACTTC
CSARDPGTSYEQYF
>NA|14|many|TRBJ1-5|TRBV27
TGTGCCAGCAGTTTAGCCCCGCTAAATCAGCCCCAGCATTTT
CASSLAPLNQPQHF
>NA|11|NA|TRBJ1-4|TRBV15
TGTGCCAGCAGTTCTACGGGAAAACTGTTTTTT
CASSSTGKLFF
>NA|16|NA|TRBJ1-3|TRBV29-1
TGCAGCGCCTCTGACCCGGACTGGACCTCTGGAAACACCATATATTTT
CSASDPDWTSGNTIYF
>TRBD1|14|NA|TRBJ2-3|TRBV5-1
TGCGCCAGCAGCTTTCGACAGGGACCAGATACGCAGTATTTT
CASSFRQGPDTQYF
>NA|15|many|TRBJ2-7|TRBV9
TGTGCCAGCAGCGTAGGGTACAGGGATCCCTACGAGCAGTACTTC
CASSVGYRDPYEQYF
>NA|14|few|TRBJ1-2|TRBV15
TGTGCCACCAGCAGAGGAGGGGTGGAGTATGGCTACACCTTC
CATSRGGVEYGYTF
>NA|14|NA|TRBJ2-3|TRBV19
TGTGCCAGTAGTATTGTAACAGAGGCGCATACGCAGTATTTT
CASSIVTEAHTQYF
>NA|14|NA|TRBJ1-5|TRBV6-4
TGTGCCAGCCATGGGGAGGGGAGCAATCAGCCCCAGCATTTT
CASHGEGSNQPQHF
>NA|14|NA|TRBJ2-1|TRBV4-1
TGCGCCAGCAGCCAAGTCTTGGCCCTAAATGAGCAGTTCTTC
CASSQVLALNEQFF
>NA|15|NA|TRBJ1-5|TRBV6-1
TGTGCCAGCAGGGAGGCGAGGTATAGCAATCAGCCCCAGCATTTT
CASREARYSNQPQHF
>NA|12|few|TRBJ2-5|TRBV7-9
TGTGCCAGCAGCTTAGCCCAAGAGACCCAGTACTTC
CASSLAQETQYF
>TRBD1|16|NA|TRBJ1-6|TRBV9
TGTGCCAGCAGCGTAGATGTAGGGGACAGGGACTCACCCCTCCACTTT
CASSVDVGDRDSPLHF
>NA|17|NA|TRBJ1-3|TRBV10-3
TGTGCCATCAGTGGCGGGACGGCCAGCGTCTTAGGAAACACCATATATTTT
CAISGGTASVLGNTIYF
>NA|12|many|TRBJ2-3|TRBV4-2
TGTGCCAGCAGCTACCTTTCAGATACGCAGTATTTT
CASSYLSDTQYF
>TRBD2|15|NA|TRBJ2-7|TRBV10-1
TGCGCCAGCACCGAGACCGGGACTAGAGTCTACGAGCAGTACTTC
CASTETGTRVYEQYF
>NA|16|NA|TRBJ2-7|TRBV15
TGTGCCAGCAGTACCCCCGACAGGCCAAGCTCCTACGAGCAGTACTTC
CASSTPDRPSSYEQYF
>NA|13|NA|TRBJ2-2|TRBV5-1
TGCGCCAGCAAGTTTAGTTTAGCCGGGGAGCTGTTTTTT
CASKFSLAGELFF
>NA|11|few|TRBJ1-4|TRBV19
TGTGCCAGTAGTATAAGGGAAAAACTGTTTTTT
CASSIREKLFF
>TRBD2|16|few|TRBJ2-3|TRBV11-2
TGTGCCAGCAGCTCCGTAAGCGGGGGGGCCACAGATACGCAGTATTTT
CASSSVSGGATDTQYF
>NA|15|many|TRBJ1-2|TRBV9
TGTGCCAGCAGCCCGAGTGATGGGGGAGACCCTGGCTACACCTTC
CASSPSDGGDPGYTF
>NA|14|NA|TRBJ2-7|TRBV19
TGTGCCAGTAGTCCAGCGCCAGGAGCCTACGAGCAGTACTTC
CASSPAPGAYEQYF
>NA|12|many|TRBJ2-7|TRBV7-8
TGTGCCAGCAGCCAAGGTTTCGTGGAGCAGTACTTC
CASSQGFVEQYF
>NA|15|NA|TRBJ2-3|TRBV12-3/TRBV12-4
TGTGCCAGCAGTTTAGTTGGACTGAGCACAGATACGCAGTATTTT
CASSLVGLSTDTQYF
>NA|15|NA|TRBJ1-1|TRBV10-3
TGTGCCATCAGTGAGAGGCAGGGGTGGAACACTGAAGCTTTCTTT
CAISERQGWNTEAFF
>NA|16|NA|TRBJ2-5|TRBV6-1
TGTGCCAGCAGTCTACGCCCGGACTTGCCCAGTAAGACCCAGTACTTC
CASSLRPDLPSKTQYF
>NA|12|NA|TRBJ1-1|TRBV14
TGTGCCAGCAGCCAAGGGGGATGGGGAGCTTTCTTT
CASSQGGWGAFF
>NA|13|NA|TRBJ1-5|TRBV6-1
TGTGCCAGCAGGGACGGAAGCAATCAGCCCCAGCATTTT
CASRDGSNQPQHF
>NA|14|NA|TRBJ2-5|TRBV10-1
TGCGCCAGCAGCGCAGAGGGGGTAGGAGAGACCCAGTACTTC
CASSAEGVGETQYF
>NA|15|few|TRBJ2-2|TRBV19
TGTGCCAGTAGTATAGGAGCGGCAAACACCGGGGAGCTGTTTTTT
CASSIGAANTGELFF